This TCR beta chain was identified during a study of Ad26.COV2.S vaccination and SARS-CoV-2 variants. Study-level results: Spike-specific responses of CD8+ and CD4+ T cells were reported to display substantial breadth after vaccination. Placebo recipients trailed vaccine recipients in spike-specific TCR breadth. Vaccinated and placebo-treated recipients had similar non-spike TCR breadth.

Sample treatment: some 19 received Ad26.COV2.S at low or high dose, single or two shots; roughly 5 received placebo; per-sample allocation not given. Day 63 after the first injection of vaccine or placebo was the sampling time. In the case of this clone: Its antigen is still unknown.

The germline CDR1 and CDR2 sequences are SEHNR and FQNEAQ (reference sequence). V dropped 5 bases and J dropped 2; count of bases not matched to a gene: 7. The CDR3 is 15 amino acids. Method: immunoSEQ multiplex PCR; TCRdb's copy keeps in-frame clones and lacks some. The table has roughly 350,000 clones, about 88% seen once. This sequence was found in a person aged 18 to 65 who received the Ad26.COV2.S COVID-19 vaccine or a placebo. Sample: peripheral blood, taken in a trial of Ad26.COV2.S vaccine versus placebo. The chain uses TRBV7-9 and TRBJ2-3, with 7 nucleotides matching TRBD2. This CDR3 is CASSRGSLDTDTQYF. The CDR3 DNA reads as TGTGCCAGCAGCCGCGGGAGCCTGGACACAGATACGCAGTATTTT.